This passage covers 20 T cell receptor beta chains from one sample sequenced in a study of cytomegalovirus exposure and HLA in healthy donors. PCR was performed using 60 Vbeta and 13 Jbeta primers. Profiling relied on immunoSEQ multiplex PCR, and the TCRdb table lists in-frame clones only, not all of them. The table lists about 160,000 clones, about 82% of them singletons. Sequenced sample: PBMCs. The receptors originated from a male donor in good health and CMV-seronegative.

The chain links TRBV6-5 to TRBJ1-3; D is undetermined. Germline CDR1 and CDR2: MNHEY and SVGAGI. V was cut by 8 bases and J by 4 bases, with 18 bases left in between. CDR3 length: 15 amino acids. As DNA, the CDR3 is TGTGCCAGCGCTCCTTTTGTGGGCTCGGGAAACACCATATATTTT. It specifies CASAPFVGSGNTIYF.

This chain joins TRBV5-4 and TRBJ2-1; 13 nucleotides align to TRBD2. Germline V gene lookup returns CDR1 SGHNT and CDR2 YYREEE (reference sequence). After removal of 4 bases from V and 9 bases from J, the junction contained 7 bases not matched to a gene. CDR3 length: 15 amino acids. CDR3 residues: CASSVGLAGIAEQFF. CDR3 bases: TGTGCCAGCAGCGTGGGACTAGCGGGAATAGCTGAGCAGTTCTTC.

V gene TRBV5-1 combines with J gene TRBJ1-2, with D possibly being TRBD1 (6 bases). This CDR3 comprises 15 residues. CDR1 and CDR2 from the germline V gene are SGHRS and YFSETQ. V was shortened by 4 bases and J by 2 bases, with 15 bases between the two germline ends. CDR3: CASSPVQGKNYGYTF. The CDR3 DNA follows: TGCGCCAGCAGCCCCGTTCAGGGGAAGAACTATGGCTACACCTTC.

This chain's CDR3 is CASSYSRQSTGELFF. In DNA, the CDR3 is TGTGCCAGCAGTTACTCGAGACAGTCCACCGGGGAGCTGTTTTTT. The gene calls are TRBV6-5 and TRBJ2-2; D is possibly TRBD1 (5 bases). V lost 0 bases, J lost 4 bases, and 9 bases lay in between. Germline-derived CDR1 and CDR2 are MNHEY and SVGAGI. CDR3 size: 15 residues.

The chain carries TRBV7-7 and TRBJ2-2, with D maybe TRBD1 (6 bases). This CDR3 region has 14 residues. The germline V gene has CDR1 SSHAT and CDR2 FNYEAQ (reference sequence). Trimming shortened V by 4 bases and J by 6 bases, and 12 bases separated the two germline ends. The CDR3 reads CASSWTASSGELFF. The CDR3 nucleotides read TGTGCCAGCAGCTGGACAGCCTCTTCCGGGGAGCTGTTTTTT.

The chain combines TRBV6-5 with TRBJ2-7; TRBD1 agrees at 12 bases. J gave up 5 bases and V 4 bases, and 6 bases lay outside the gene matches. Per germline, CDR1 MNHEY and CDR2 SVGAGI. This CDR3 comprises 15 residues. The CDR3, as DNA: TGTGCCAGCAGTTGGGGACAGGGGGCGACGGACGAGCAGTACTTC. Protein product: CASSWGQGATDEQYF.

This clone was counted between two and nine times. V gene TRBV6-5 combines with J gene TRBJ1-5; 7 bases align to TRBD1. The V gene end was trimmed by 9 bases and the J gene end by 11 bases; junction bases not matched to a gene: 10. Germline V lookup: CDR1 MNHEY, CDR2 SVGAGI. The CDR3 extends over 12 amino acids. The CDR3 coding sequence is TGTGCCAGTTGGGGGTCCCAGGGGGCCCAGCATTTT. As protein: CASWGSQGAQHF.

This sequence joins TRBV7-2 and TRBJ2-2, with 9 positions matching TRBD1. V dropped 6 bases and J dropped 4; count of bases not matched to a gene: 15. Looked up from germline, CDR1 is SGHTA and CDR2 is FQGNSA. This CDR3 comprises 18 residues. The CDR3 bases are TGTGCCAGCAGTCAAACAGGGGGCGCGTTTTCGGGCACCGGGGAGCTGTTTTTT. Translating it yields CASSQTGGAFSGTGELFF. Together with reference TRBV7-2 and TRBJ2-2, the CDR3 gives the full variable domain: GAGVSQSPSNKVTEKGKDVELRCDPISGHTALYWYRQSLGQGLEFLIYFQGNSAPDKSGLPSDRFSAERTGGSVSTLTIQRTQQEDSAVYLCASSQTGGAFSGTGELFFGEGSRLTVL.

The rearrangement uses TRBV5-1 and TRBJ1-3; perhaps TRBD1 as D (6 bases). Looked up from germline, CDR1 is SGHRS and CDR2 is YFSETQ. With 3 bases removed from V and 1 base from J, the gap between germline ends came to 11 bases. The CDR3 is made up of 15 amino acids. The CDR3 region has the DNA TGCGCCAGCAGCTCCTCAGGGGCTTCTGGAAACACCATATATTTT. Its protein product is CASSSSGASGNTIYF.

V and J are TRBV28 and TRBJ1-5; D gene unclear. This CDR3 spans 14 amino acids. The V end was cut by 7 bases, the J end by 6 bases, with 16 bases between. From germline, CDR1 is MDHEN and CDR2 SYDVKM. The CDR3 sequence is CASIPGVPPQPQHF. CDR3 sequence (DNA): TGTGCCAGCATCCCGGGAGTCCCTCCTCAGCCCCAGCATTTT.

The chain is built from TRBV5-8 and TRBJ2-5, with 7 positions matching TRBD1. The CDR3 covers 14 residues. Germline lookup yields CDR1 SGHTS and CDR2 YDEGEE. V was pared by 4 bases and J by 2 bases, with 5 bases of the junction left unmatched. CDR3 coding DNA: TGTGCCAGCAGCCCCGGGACAGTTCAAGAGACCCAGTACTTC. The encoded protein is CASSPGTVQETQYF.

This chain joins TRBV29-1 and TRBJ1-1; TRBD1 matches 7 bases. Germline loops: CDR1 SQVTM, CDR2 ANQGSEA. This CDR3 is built from 13 residues. The trim removed 7 bases at V and 0 bases at J, leaving 5 bases unmatched. DNA of the CDR3: TGCAGCGGGGCGACAGGGATGAACACTGAAGCTTTCTTT. Translation gives CSGATGMNTEAFF.

The gene calls are TRBV29-1 and TRBJ1-4, with D perhaps matching TRBD1 (5 bases). This CDR3 region has 13 residues. V was clipped by 7 bases and J by 0 bases, with 9 bases between them. Per the germline V gene, CDR1 is SQVTM and CDR2 is ANQGSEA. DNA for the CDR3: TGCAGCGCCTTGACAGCAACTAATGAAAAACTGTTTTTT. Encoded protein: CSALTATNEKLFF.

This clone has just a few counts. The gene calls are TRBV7-6 and TRBJ2-3, with D perhaps matching TRBD1 (6 bases). V dropped 6 bases and J dropped 2 bases, with 12 bases sitting between them. This CDR3 is 14 amino acids long. The V gene's germline CDR1 is SGHVS and CDR2 FNYEAQ. In DNA form, the CDR3 reads TGTGCCAGCAGGTTTGGACAGAACACAGATACGCAGTATTTT. Protein sequence: CASRFGQNTDTQYF. Full variable domain (missing parts from reference TRBV7-6 and TRBJ2-3): GAGVSQSPRYKVTKRGQDVALRCDPISGHVSLYWYRQALGQGPEFLTYFNYEAQQDKSGLPNDRFSAERPEGSISTLTIQRTEQRDSAMYRCASRFGQNTDTQYFGPGTRLTVL.

The gene calls are TRBV19 and TRBJ2-5; the D gene is possibly TRBD2 (6 bases). The germline CDR1 and CDR2 sequences are LNHDA and SQIVND (reference sequence). The CDR3 covers 15 residues. The V end was cut by 5 bases, the J end by 5 bases, with 18 bases between. The CDR3 nucleotides are TGTGCCAGTAGTCCGGCCGGGACTGCGGGGGAGACCCAGTACTTC. This sequence encodes CASSPAGTAGETQYF.

The chain employs TRBV9 and TRBJ2-3; 7 bases map to TRBD1. Germline CDR1 and CDR2: SGDLS and YYNGEE. The CDR3 spans 14 residues. The V segment lost 4 bases and the J segment 4 bases; nucleotides outside the gene matches: 6. CDR3 in DNA: TGTGCCAGCAGCTCTAGAAGGGGGCCAGATACGCAGTATTTT. Translation: CASSSRRGPDTQYF.

The V call is TRBV7-9, the J call TRBJ2-6; no reliable D call. Deletions cut 9 bases from V and 6 bases from J, with 9 bases between. The CDR3 loop spans 12 amino acids. Germline values: CDR1 SEHNR, CDR2 FQNEAQ (reference sequence). The CDR3 sequence is CARAALANVLTF. The CDR3, as DNA: TGTGCCAGGGCGGCTTTGGCCAACGTCCTGACTTTC. Full variable domain (missing parts from reference TRBV7-9 and TRBJ2-6): DTGVSQNPRHKITKRGQNVTFRCDPISEHNRLYWYRQTLGQGPEFLTYFQNEAQLEKSRLLSDRFSAERPKGSFSTLEIQRTEQGDSAMYLCARAALANVLTFGAGSRLTVL.

The V gene is TRBV5-6, the J gene TRBJ2-7, with 8 positions matching TRBD1. This CDR3 contains 15 residues. The V segment lost 4 bases and the J segment 6 bases; nucleotides outside the gene matches: 12. The germline CDR1 and CDR2 sequences are SGHDT and YYEEEE. CDR3 nucleotides: TGTGCCAGCAGCGAGACCGGACAGGGTAGTTCCGAGCAGTACTTC. It is translated as CASSETGQGSSEQYF.

The V call is TRBV5-5, the J call TRBJ2-1; TRBD1 agrees at 9 bases. The CDR3 runs to 14 residues. Germline CDR1 SGHKS, CDR2 YYEKEE (reference sequence). Trimming cost V 4 bases and J 5 bases; bases outside gene matches: 4. In nucleotides, the CDR3 is TGTGCCAGCAGCGGGACAGGGTTGGACAATGAGCAGTTCTTC. Its translation: CASSGTGLDNEQFF.

The J gene is TRBJ2-3, the V gene TRBV7-9; 10 nucleotides agree with TRBD2. Germline-derived CDR1 and CDR2 are SEHNR and FQNEAQ (reference sequence). Trimming took 4 bases from V and 3 from J; bases not matched to a gene: 4. The CDR3 contains 15 residues. The CDR3 DNA follows: TGTGCCAGCAGCTCTTTAGCGGGAGGAACAGATACGCAGTATTTT. Protein sequence: CASSSLAGGTDTQYF.